The next 11 T cell receptor beta chains were all read from a single sample in a study of beta chain features in type 1 diabetes. Overall study results and limits: TCRB CDR3 length was moderately but significantly reduced in all four CD4+ subsets of Type 1 diabetes patients.

Every bit of the isolated RNA underwent reverse transcription, so sequencing read expressed TCRB transcripts. Measured with immunoSEQ multiplex PCR; TCRdb has only the in-frame clones, and not every one. This table holds roughly 300,000 clones, about a tenth found once. These receptors have no identified antigens. The sample was central memory CD4+ T cells from blood. The source is a man aged 25-45 years with type 1 diabetes.

Only a few counts were recorded for this clone. The chain links TRBV7-9 to TRBJ2-1, with D possibly being TRBD2 (7 bases). V gave up 9 bases and J gave up 3 bases, with 18 bases separating them. The CDR3 extends over 15 amino acids. Germline CDR1 and CDR2: SEHNR and FQNEAQ (reference sequence). CDR3 coding DNA: TGTGCCAGTGTTGGGGGGGCCCAGCTCTACAATGAGCAGTTCTTC. The encoded protein is CASVGGAQLYNEQFF.

The rearrangement uses TRBV5-1 and TRBJ1-2; 7 bases line up with TRBD1. The CDR3 consists of 14 residues. V lost 4 bases to trimming and J lost 8 bases; unmatched junction nucleotides: 11. The germline V gene has CDR1 SGHRS and CDR2 YFSETQ. The CDR3 bases are TGCGCCAGCAGCCCTCTCAGGACAGGAAACGGCTACACCTTC. The encoded protein is CASSPLRTGNGYTF. Full variable domain (remainder filled in from reference TRBV5-1 and TRBJ1-2): KAGVTQTPRYLIKTRGQQVTLSCSPISGHRSVSWYQQTPGQGLQFLFEYFSETQRNKGNFPGRFSGRQFSNSRSEMNVSTLELGDSALYLCASSPLRTGNGYTFGSGTRLTVV.

This clone has just a few counts. The chain is built from TRBV28 and TRBJ2-5, with D possibly called TRBD1 or TRBD2 (5 bases each). The CDR3 runs to 16 residues. The germline V gene encodes CDR1 MDHEN and CDR2 SYDVKM. V was pared by 2 bases and J by 3 bases, with 16 bases between. This CDR3 reads CASSLPGPPGKETQYF. The DNA for the CDR3 is TGTGCCAGCAGTTTACCAGGGCCGCCGGGAAAAGAGACCCAGTACTTC.

The chain employs TRBV9 and TRBJ2-7; 9 nucleotides align to TRBD1. The CDR3 has 13 residues. Losses at the gene ends were 1 base for V and 5 bases for J; bases not matched to a gene: 1. The germline gives CDR1 SGDLS, CDR2 YYNGEE. Here the CDR3 DNA reads TGTGCCAGCAGCGTAAGGGACAGGGACGAGCAGTACTTC. Its translation: CASSVRDRDEQYF.

This rearrangement joins TRBV6-6 to TRBJ2-7; possibly TRBD2 for D (6 bases). The CDR3 extends over 13 amino acids. Germline-derived CDR1 and CDR2 are MNHNY and SVGAGI (reference sequence). V lost 4 bases to trimming and J lost 2 bases, with 9 bases between them. The CDR3 nucleotides read TGTGCCAGCAGTTGGGGGGAAGCCTACGAGCAGTACTTC. Residues: CASSWGEAYEQYF.

This sequence joins TRBV4-3 and TRBJ2-3; 10 bases fit TRBD1. V lost 0 bases to trimming and J lost 0 bases; unmatched junction nucleotides: 9. The CDR3 loop spans 19 amino acids. The germline CDR1 and CDR2 sequences are LGHNA and YSLEER. Here the CDR3 DNA reads TGCGCCAGCAGCCAAGATCGGACAGGGGGGTTCCTTAGCACAGATACGCAGTATTTT. It encodes CASSQDRTGGFLSTDTQYF.

This sequence joins TRBV6-1 and TRBJ2-7; no reliable D call. From germline, CDR1 is MNHNS and CDR2 SASEGT. V gave up 2 bases and J gave up 3 bases, with 8 bases separating them. The CDR3 runs 13 residues. This chain's CDR3 is CASSESPGYEQYF. Here the CDR3 DNA reads TGTGCCAGCAGTGAATCCCCAGGCTACGAGCAGTACTTC.

A few counts support this clone. Other DNA sequences in this specimen translate into the identical CDR3. The rearrangement uses TRBV11-2 and TRBJ2-3; maybe TRBD1 (5 bases). Germline V lookup: CDR1 SGHAT, CDR2 FQNNGV. The CDR3 has 14 residues. Between the trimmed V and J ends, which lost 3 bases and 4 bases, there was a span of 11 bases. The DNA for the CDR3 is TGTGCCAGCAGCTTGGGCAGGGTCCCAGATACGCAGTATTTT. It codes for CASSLGRVPDTQYF.

This clone was picked up a small number of times. The gene calls are TRBV9 and TRBJ1-2; D perhaps matches TRBD1 (5 bases). CDR3 size: 14 residues. CDR1 is SGDLS, CDR2 YYNGEE, per germline. Trimming stripped 0 bases from V and 3 bases from J, with 9 bases between. The CDR3 DNA sequence: TGTGCCAGCAGCGTAGACGGGACGGACTATGGCTACACCTTC. Translating it yields CASSVDGTDYGYTF.

The chain carries TRBV19 and TRBJ2-7; TRBD1 or TRBD2 may be the D gene (6 bases each). The CDR3 covers 16 residues. The V end lost 1 base, the J end lost 7 bases, and 20 bases lay between the germline ends. Germline CDR1 LNHDA, CDR2 SQIVND (reference sequence). The chain's CDR3 is CASSIVPLGGSEEQYF. Here the CDR3 DNA reads TGTGCCAGTAGTATAGTCCCCTTGGGGGGCTCTGAGGAGCAGTACTTC.

This chain connects TRBV6-6 to TRBJ1-2, with D hard to call. Looked up from germline, CDR1 is MNHNY and CDR2 is SVGAGI (reference sequence). The CDR3 is 12 residues long. Trimming cost V 7 bases and J 7 bases, with 13 bases left between them. The CDR3 coding sequence is TGTGCCAGCACCGATCCCCCCTTTGGCTACACCTTC. It translates to CASTDPPFGYTF.